The following is a T cell receptor (beta chain) sequence with its context. Its antigen is as yet unknown. The data were taken from a study of memory CD4+ T cells and cytomegalovirus serostatus. Study-level points and caveats: Of 150 to 200 reported CMV TCRbeta sequences, 67 were found in memory CD4+ repertoires.

Sequencing used immunoSEQ multiplex PCR; TCRdb keeps in-frame clones, though not all of them. The repertoire holds around 62,000 clones, with about 78% as singletons. CDR3 size: 15 residues. Germline V gene sequence: CDR1 MRHNA, CDR2 SNTAGT. V shed 3 bases and J shed 1 base, with 11 bases lying between them. Single viable CD3+CD4+CD8-CD45RO+ cells were sorted as the memory CD4+ T cells. Specimen: memory CD4+ T cells from blood. This receptor was taken from an adult in good health and CMV-seropositive. The rearrangement links TRBV6-4 to TRBJ2-3; possible D gene TRBD2, 5 bases. CDR3 sequence: CASSDQAGGTDTQYF. DNA for the CDR3: TGTGCCAGCAGTGATCAGGCCGGGGGCACAGATACGCAGTATTTT.